The rows below give T cell receptor beta chains drawn from one sample of a study of T-cell memory formation after mild COVID-19. TCRdb fed the 5' RACE reads into MiXCR, producing one record per CDR3 protein. The sample contains about 430,000 distinct CDR3 sequences, 24% of which appear only once. Specimen: PBMCs or a T cell subset sorted from them (not recorded which). The source of these receptors is an adult woman who had mild COVID-19 (a few samples of this study predate the infection). Cell type and time point are not known. CDR3s include the opening cysteine and the closing phenylalanine or tryptophan. The D gene is left open where the match is weak. Clone size appears in some rows only: once, few, many, or a class for an expanded clone.

D	size	V	J	DNA	CDR3
TRBD2	few	TRBV6-5	TRBJ2-5	TGTGCCAGCATGGGCGGGGGGGCCGGAGAGACCCAGTACTTC	CASMGGGAGETQYF
TRBD2	-	TRBV10-3	TRBJ2-7	TGTGCCATCATGGACCTAGCGGGAGCCGAGCAGTACTTC	CAIMDLAGAEQYF
-	-	TRBV12-3/TRBV12-4	TRBJ1-1	TGTGCCAGCAGTTTACTCCCACAGAGGCAAAACACTGAAGCTTTCTTT	CASSLLPQRQNTEAFF
-	few	TRBV7-9	TRBJ1-1	TGTGCCAGCAGCTTATCTGTCGCAGATAAAGCTTTCTTT	CASSLSVADKAFF
-	few	TRBV7-2	TRBJ2-3	TGTGCCAGCAGCTTTTACCCAGTAACAGATACGCAGTATTTT	CASSFYPVTDTQYF
-	few	TRBV11-2	TRBJ2-3	TGTGCCAGCAATATGGATTACACAGATACGCAGTATTTT	CASNMDYTDTQYF
-	-	TRBV3-2	TRBJ1-2	TGTGCCAGCCCGGGGAACTACACGACGGTCCGGTATGGCTACACCTTC	CASPGNYTTVRYGYTF
TRBD2	-	TRBV6-5	TRBJ2-3	TGTGCCAGCAGTTACGGCCTAGCGGGAGAATTGGATACGCAGTATTTT	CASSYGLAGELDTQYF
-	few	TRBV5-1	TRBJ1-1	TGCGCCAGCAGCTTGGCCGAAGAAACTGAAGCTTTCTTT	CASSLAEETEAFF
-	-	TRBV11-2	TRBJ2-3	TGTGCCAGCAGCTCCTATGGGACGGACAGCACAGATACGCAGTATTTT	CASSSYGTDSTDTQYF
TRBD1	-	TRBV6-5	TRBJ2-5	TGTGCCAGCAGTTCTGGGACAGGGGGCCGGGAGACCCAGTACTTC	CASSSGTGGRETQYF
TRBD1	few	TRBV5-1	TRBJ2-1	TGCGCCAGCAGCGGCGGATGGACAGGGGGCAAGAATGAGCAGTTCTTC	CASSGGWTGGKNEQFF
-	-	TRBV29-1	TRBJ2-2	TGCAGCGTCCGCGAGACCGGGGAGCTGTTTTTT	CSVRETGELFF